This paragraph covers one T cell receptor beta chain sequence. This sample was included in a study of T cell changes during pregnancy in multiple sclerosis. This CDR3 contains 14 residues. Unmatched junction bases numbered 3, after V lost 0 bases and J lost 6 bases. CDR1 is SGHRS and CDR2 is YFSETQ in the germline V gene. The protocol was immunoSEQ multiplex PCR, while the TCRdb copy is restricted to in-frame clones and leaves out a portion. The profile shows approximately 44,000 clones, 85% to 95% of them singletons. The source of this sequence is a female donor with multiple sclerosis, enrolled in a pregnancy study. Source: CD4+ T cells from peripheral blood mononuclear cells, taken in the third trimester of pregnancy. The chain links TRBV5-1 to TRBJ2-1; TRBD1 matches 7 bases. The CDR3 loop reads CASSLGTGSNEQFF. The CDR3 coding sequence is TGCGCCAGCAGCTTGGGGACAGGTTCCAATGAGCAGTTCTTC.